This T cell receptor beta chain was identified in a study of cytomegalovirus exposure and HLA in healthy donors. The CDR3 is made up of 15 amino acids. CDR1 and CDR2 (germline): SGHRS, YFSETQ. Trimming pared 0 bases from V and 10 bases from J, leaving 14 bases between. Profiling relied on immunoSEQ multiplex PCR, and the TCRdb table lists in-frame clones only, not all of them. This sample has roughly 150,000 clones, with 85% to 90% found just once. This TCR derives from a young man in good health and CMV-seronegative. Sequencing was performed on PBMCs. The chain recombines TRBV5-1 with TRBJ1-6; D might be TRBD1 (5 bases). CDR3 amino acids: CASSLGGGDRSPLHF. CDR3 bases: TGCGCCAGCAGCTTGGGCGGGGGGGATCGATCACCCCTCCACTTT.